The clone carrying this TCR beta chain was found many times. The antigen is undetermined. The sample is drawn from a study of T-cell reconstitution after alpha-beta-depleted transplantation in children. Whole-study results and caveats: At one year after transplant, newly produced T cells mostly accounted for T-cell counts and diversity. In patients about two months after transplant, alpha-beta T cells reportedly arose from several hundred expanded graft clones.

A library of TCRbeta sequences, prepared with unique molecular identifiers, was generated. TCRdb reanalysed the PCR reads using MiXCR and keeps one entry per CDR3 protein. Among about 300,000 distinct CDR3 sequences listed, around a tenth were seen once. The junction had 7 bases not matched to a gene; V was cut back by 2 bases and J by 0 bases. CDR3 length equals 18 residues. Germline CDR1 and CDR2: KGHSH and LQKENI. The receptor was derived from a boy in the first two years of life with acute myeloid leukemia, due to receive a stem cell transplant. V is TRBV18 and J is TRBJ2-6, with 7 positions matching TRBD2. Sample: PBMCs, taken before TCRalphabeta/CD19-depleted stem cell transplant. CDR3 DNA: TGTGCCAGCTCACCATTTAGACGGGGGGACTCTGGGGCCAACGTCCTGACTTTC. Amino acid sequence: CASSPFRRGDSGANVLTF.